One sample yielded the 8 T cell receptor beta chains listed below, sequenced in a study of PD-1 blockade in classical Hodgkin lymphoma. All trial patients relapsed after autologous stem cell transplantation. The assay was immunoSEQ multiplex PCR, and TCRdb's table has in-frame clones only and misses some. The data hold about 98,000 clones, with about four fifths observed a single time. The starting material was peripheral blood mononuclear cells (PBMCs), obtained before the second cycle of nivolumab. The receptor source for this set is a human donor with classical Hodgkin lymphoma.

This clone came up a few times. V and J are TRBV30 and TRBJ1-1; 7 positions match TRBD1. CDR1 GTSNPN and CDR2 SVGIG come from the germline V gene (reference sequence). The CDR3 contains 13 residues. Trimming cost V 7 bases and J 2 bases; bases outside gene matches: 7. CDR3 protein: CAYTTGANTEAFF. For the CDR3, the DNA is TGTGCCTATACAACAGGGGCTAACACTGAAGCTTTCTTT.

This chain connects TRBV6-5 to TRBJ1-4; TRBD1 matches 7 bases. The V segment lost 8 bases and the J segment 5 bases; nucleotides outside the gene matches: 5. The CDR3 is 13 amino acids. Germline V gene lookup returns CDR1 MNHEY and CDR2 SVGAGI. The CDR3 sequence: CASREQGNEKLFF. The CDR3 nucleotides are TGTGCCAGCCGTGAACAGGGGAATGAAAAACTGTTTTTT.

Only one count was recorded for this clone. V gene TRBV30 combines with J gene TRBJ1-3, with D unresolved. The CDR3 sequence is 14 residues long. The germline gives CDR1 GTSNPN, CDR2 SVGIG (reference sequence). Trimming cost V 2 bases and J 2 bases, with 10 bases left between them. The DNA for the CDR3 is TGTGCCTGGAGTCCCGGGAGGGCTGGAAACACCATATATTTT. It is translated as CAWSPGRAGNTIYF.

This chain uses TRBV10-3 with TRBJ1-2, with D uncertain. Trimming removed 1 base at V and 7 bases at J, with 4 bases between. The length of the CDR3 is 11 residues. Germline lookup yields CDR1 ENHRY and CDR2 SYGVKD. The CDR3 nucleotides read TGTGCCATCAGTGAGTTCGGTGGCTACACCTTC. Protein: CAISEFGGYTF.

DNA for the CDR3: TGTGCCAGCACCACAGGGGCCGGGGAGCTGTTTTTT. Its protein is CASTTGAGELFF. This chain uses TRBV6-1 with TRBJ2-2; 7 bases match TRBD1. The CDR3 consists of 12 residues. V lost 7 bases and J lost 6; bases outside the gene matches: 2. CDR1 and CDR2 (germline): MNHNS, SASEGT.

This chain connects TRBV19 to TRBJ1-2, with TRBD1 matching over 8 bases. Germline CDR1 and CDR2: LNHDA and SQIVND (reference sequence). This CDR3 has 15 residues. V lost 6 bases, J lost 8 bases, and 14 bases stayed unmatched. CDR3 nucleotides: TGTGCCAGTAGGCTCGGGACAGGACTTCAAGGGGGCTACACCTTC. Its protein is CASRLGTGLQGGYTF.

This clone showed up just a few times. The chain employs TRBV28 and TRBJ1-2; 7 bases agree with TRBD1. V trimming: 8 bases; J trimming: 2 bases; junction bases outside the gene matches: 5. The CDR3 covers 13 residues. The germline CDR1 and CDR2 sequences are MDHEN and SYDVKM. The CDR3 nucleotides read TGTGCCAGCGCTCAGACAGGGAACTATGGCTACACCTTC. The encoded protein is CASAQTGNYGYTF.

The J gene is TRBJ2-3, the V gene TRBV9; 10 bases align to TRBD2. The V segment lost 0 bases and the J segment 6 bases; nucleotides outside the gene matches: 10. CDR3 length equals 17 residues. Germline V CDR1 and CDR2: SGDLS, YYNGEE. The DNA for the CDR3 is TGTGCCAGCAGCGTAGTAGGAACTAGCGGGACGGGGGATACGCAGTATTTT. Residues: CASSVVGTSGTGDTQYF.